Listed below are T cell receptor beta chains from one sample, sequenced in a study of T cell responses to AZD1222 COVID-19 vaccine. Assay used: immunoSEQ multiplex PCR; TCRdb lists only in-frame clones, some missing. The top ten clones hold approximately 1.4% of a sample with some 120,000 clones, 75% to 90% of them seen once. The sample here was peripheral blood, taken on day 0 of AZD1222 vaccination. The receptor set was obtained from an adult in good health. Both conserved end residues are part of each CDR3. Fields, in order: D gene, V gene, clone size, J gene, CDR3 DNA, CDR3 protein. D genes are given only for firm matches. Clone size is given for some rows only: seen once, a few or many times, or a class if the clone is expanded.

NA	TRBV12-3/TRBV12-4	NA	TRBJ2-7	TGTGCCAGCAGTCTCGGGACGGTCGGCGAGCAGTACTTC	CASSLGTVGEQYF
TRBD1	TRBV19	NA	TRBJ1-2	TGTGCCAGTACCCGGACAGGGGGCAACTATGGCTACACCTTC	CASTRTGGNYGYTF
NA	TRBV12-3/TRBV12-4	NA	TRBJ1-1	TGTGCCAGCAGGCTACTTGGCACTGAAGCTTTCTTT	CASRLLGTEAFF
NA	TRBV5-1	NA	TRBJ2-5	TGCGCCAGTCGAGGGTCGGTTAATTCGCGTGGCAAGACCCAGTACTTC	CASRGSVNSRGKTQYF
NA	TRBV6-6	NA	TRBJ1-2	TGTGCCAGCAGTTTCGGGGACACTCAGATCTCGTATGGCTACACCTTC	CASSFGDTQISYGYTF
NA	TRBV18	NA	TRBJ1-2	TGTGCCAGCTCACCGTACACACTAGGAGGGAACTATGGCTACACCTTC	CASSPYTLGGNYGYTF
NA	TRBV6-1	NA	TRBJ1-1	TGTGCCAGCAGTGAAAGCCGGGGGCAAACTGAAGCTTTCTTT	CASSESRGQTEAFF
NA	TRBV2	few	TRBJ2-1	TGTGCCAGCAGTGCACGTGGGGCGAAGGGGAATGAGCAGTTCTTC	CASSARGAKGNEQFF
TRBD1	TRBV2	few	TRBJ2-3	TGTGCCAGCAGTGAAGACAGGGGGGATGAGTATTTT	CASSEDRGDEYF
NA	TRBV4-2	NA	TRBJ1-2	TGTGCCAGCAGCCCCAGCCAGGGAGAGGCCGACGTTGGCTACACCTTC	CASSPSQGEADVGYTF
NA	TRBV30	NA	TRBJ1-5	TGTGCCTGGAGTGTACACAGAGGATATATCGATAGCAATCAGCCCCAGCATTTT	CAWSVHRGYIDSNQPQHF
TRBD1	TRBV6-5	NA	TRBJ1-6	TGTGCCAGCAGTTACTCCCCACAGGGGGTAAATTCACCCCTCCACTTT	CASSYSPQGVNSPLHF
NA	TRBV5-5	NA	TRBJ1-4	TGTGCCAGCACCCTTTGGGAGTTAGGGGATGAAAAACTGTTTTTT	CASTLWELGDEKLFF
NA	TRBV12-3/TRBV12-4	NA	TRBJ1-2	TGTGCCAGCAGTTTAGTTCAAGGGGCCGACACCTTC	CASSLVQGADTF
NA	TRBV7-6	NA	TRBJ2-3	TGTGCCAGCAGCGCGGGACAGAACCAGGCAGATACGCAGTATTTT	CASSAGQNQADTQYF
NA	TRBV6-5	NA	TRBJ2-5	TGTGCCAGCATATCTCACAGGCGTCCCCAAGAGACCCAGTACTTC	CASISHRRPQETQYF
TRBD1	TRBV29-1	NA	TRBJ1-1	TGCAGCGTCCTACAGGGGCTGGAGAACACTGAAGCTTTCTTT	CSVLQGLENTEAFF
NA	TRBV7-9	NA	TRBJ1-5	TGTGCCAGCACAAGAAGTGAGGGGAATCAGCCCCAGCATTTT	CASTRSEGNQPQHF
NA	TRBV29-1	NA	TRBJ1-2	TGCAGCATCCCGGAGGGGGGAAACTATGGCTACACCTTC	CSIPEGGNYGYTF
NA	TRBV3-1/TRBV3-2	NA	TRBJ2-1	TGTGCCAGCAGCGGGCCGGGCAATGAGCAGTTCTTC	CASSGPGNEQFF
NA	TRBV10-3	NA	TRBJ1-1	TGTGCCATCAGGCCCGTGGTCGGCGGGAACACTGAAGCTTTCTTT	CAIRPVVGGNTEAFF
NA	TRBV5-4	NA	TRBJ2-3	TGTGCCAGCAGGGCAGGGGCATCTAGCACAGATACGCAGTATTTT	CASRAGASSTDTQYF
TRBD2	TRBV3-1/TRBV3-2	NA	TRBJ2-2	TGTGCCAGCAGTCCTACTAGCGGGGGAAACACCGGGGAGCTGTTTTTT	CASSPTSGGNTGELFF
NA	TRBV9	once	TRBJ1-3	TGTGCCAGCAGCGGGAGAAACCGGGGAAGAAACACCATATATTTT	CASSGRNRGRNTIYF
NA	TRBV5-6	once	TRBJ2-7	TGTGCCAGCAGAAGGACAGCCACCTACGAGCAGTACTTC	CASRRTATYEQYF
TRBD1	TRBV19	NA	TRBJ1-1	TGTGCCAGTAGTATTTGGACAGGGGAGACCCGGTTT	CASSIWTGETRF
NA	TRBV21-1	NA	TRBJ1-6	TGTGCCAGCAGCCTTCTGGGGACACCCCTCCACTTT	CASSLLGTPLHF
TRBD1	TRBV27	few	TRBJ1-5	TGTGCCAGCAGTCTAACAGGGGGGAATAGCAATCAGCCCCAGCATTTT	CASSLTGGNSNQPQHF
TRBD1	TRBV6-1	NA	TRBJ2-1	TGTGCCAGCAGTGCTTCATGGGACAGGGCCTACAATGAGCAGTTCTTC	CASSASWDRAYNEQFF
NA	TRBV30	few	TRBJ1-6	TGTGCCTGGAGTGTATATCGTCAGGGTGGATCACCCCTCCACTTT	CAWSVYRQGGSPLHF
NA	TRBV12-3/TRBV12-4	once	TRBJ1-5	TGTGCCAGCAGTTTAAATCAGCCCCAGCATTTT	CASSLNQPQHF
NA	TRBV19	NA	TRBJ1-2	TGTGCCAGTACCCAGGCCCCCTATGGCTACACCTTC	CASTQAPYGYTF
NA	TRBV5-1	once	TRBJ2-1	TGCGCCAGCAGCGGGGGGGCCGATCACAATGAGCAGTTCTTC	CASSGGADHNEQFF
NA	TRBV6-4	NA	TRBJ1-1	TGTGCCAGCAGTGAAGGCAGGGAACAAATTGAAGCTTTCTTT	CASSEGREQIEAFF
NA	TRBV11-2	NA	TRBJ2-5	TGTGCCAGCAGCTTAGATCGGATAGGGAGGGAGACCCAGTACTTC	CASSLDRIGRETQYF
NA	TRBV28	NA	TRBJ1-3	TGTGCCAGCAGAATCACGAGCTCTGGAAACACCATATATTTT	CASRITSSGNTIYF
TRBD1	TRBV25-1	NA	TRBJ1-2	TGTGCCAGCAGTGAGGACAGGGGGCATGGTGGCTACACCTTC	CASSEDRGHGGYTF
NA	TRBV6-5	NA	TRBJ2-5	TGTGCCAGTCACGGACCCGAGACCCAGTACTTC	CASHGPETQYF
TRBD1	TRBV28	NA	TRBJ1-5	TGTGCCAGCGCGCCTGCTAGGACAGGGGGTCATCAGCCCCAGCATTTT	CASAPARTGGHQPQHF
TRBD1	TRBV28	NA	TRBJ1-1	TGTGCCAGCAGTTTGAGGGGGCTTGAAGCTTTCTTT	CASSLRGLEAFF
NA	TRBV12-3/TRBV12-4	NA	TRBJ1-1	TGTGCCAGCAGTCCCACGACACGACGCCCCTTCTTT	CASSPTTRRPFF
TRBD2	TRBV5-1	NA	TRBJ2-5	TGCGCCAGCAGCTTGGTCGGGGGGGTAGAGACCCAGTACTTC	CASSLVGGVETQYF
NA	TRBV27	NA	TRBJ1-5	TGTGCCAGCAGTCGGGGACCCCAGAAGCCCCAGCATTTT	CASSRGPQKPQHF
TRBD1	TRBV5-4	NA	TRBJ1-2	TGTGCCAGCAGCTTAAGACTAGGACAGGGGGCTCGGTATGGCTACACCTTC	CASSLRLGQGARYGYTF
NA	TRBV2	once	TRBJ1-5	TGTGCCAGCAGCCTCCCTGCGAATCAGCCCCAGCATTTT	CASSLPANQPQHF
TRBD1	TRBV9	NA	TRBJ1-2	TGTGCCAGCAGCGTAGAAGGGGGCCGCTCGGAGACCTTC	CASSVEGGRSETF
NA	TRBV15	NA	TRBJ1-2	TGTGCCACCAGCAGAGTCAGGAGCACTCCTTTTAACTATGGCTACACCTTC	CATSRVRSTPFNYGYTF
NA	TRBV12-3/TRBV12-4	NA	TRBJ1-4	TGTGCCAGCAGTTTATTGGGTAATGAAAAACTGTTTTTT	CASSLLGNEKLFF
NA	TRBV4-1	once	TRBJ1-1	TGCGCCAGCAGCCCCGGACGGCTAAACACTGAAGCTTTCTTT	CASSPGRLNTEAFF
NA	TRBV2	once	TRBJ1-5	TGTGCCAGCAGGGGGCCGGGGTATAGAAGCAATCAGCCCCAGCATTTT	CASRGPGYRSNQPQHF
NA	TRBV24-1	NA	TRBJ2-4	TGTGCCACCAGTGATTTGCGCGGGCAGCTAGCCAAAAACATTCAGTACTTC	CATSDLRGQLAKNIQYF